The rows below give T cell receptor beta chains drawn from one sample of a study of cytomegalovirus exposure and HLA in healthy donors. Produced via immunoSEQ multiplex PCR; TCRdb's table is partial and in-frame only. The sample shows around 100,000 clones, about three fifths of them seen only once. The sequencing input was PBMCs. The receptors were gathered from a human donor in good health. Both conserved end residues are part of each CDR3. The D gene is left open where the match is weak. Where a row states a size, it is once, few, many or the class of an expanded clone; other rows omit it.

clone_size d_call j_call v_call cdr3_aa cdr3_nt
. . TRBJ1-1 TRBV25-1 CASSVQANTEAFF TGTGCCAGCAGTGTACAGGCTAACACTGAAGCTTTCTTT
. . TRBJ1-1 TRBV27 CASGILIGGEAFF TGTGCCAGCGGTATCCTTATAGGGGGTGAAGCTTTCTTT
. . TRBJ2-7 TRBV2 CASSPAGSTSYEQYF TGTGCCAGCAGTCCAGCAGGCTCCACGTCCTACGAGCAGTACTTC
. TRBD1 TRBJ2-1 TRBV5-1 CASSPTGTGDPLYNEQFF TGCGCCAGCAGCCCCACCGGGACAGGCGACCCCCTCTACAATGAGCAGTTCTTC
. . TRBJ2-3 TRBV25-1 CASKRASTDTQYF TGTGCCAGCAAGCGGGCTAGCACAGATACGCAGTATTTT
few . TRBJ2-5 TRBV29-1 CSVEVQGETQYF TGCAGCGTTGAAGTACAGGGAGAGACCCAGTACTTC
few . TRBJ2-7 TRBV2 CASSAGVSSYEQYF TGTGCCAGCAGCGCCGGGGTGAGCTCCTACGAGCAGTACTTC
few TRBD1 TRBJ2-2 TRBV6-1 CASGGQGATGELFF TGTGCCAGCGGAGGACAGGGTGCCACCGGGGAGCTGTTTTTT
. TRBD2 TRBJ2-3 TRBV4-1 CASSQDSPGLGRGDTQYF TGCGCCAGCAGCCAAGACTCCCCGGGACTAGGGAGAGGGGATACGCAGTATTTT
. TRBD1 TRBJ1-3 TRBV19 CASRRTGDSGNTIYF TGTGCCAGTAGAAGAACAGGGGACTCTGGAAACACCATATATTTT
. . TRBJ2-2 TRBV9 CASSFRRDSDTGELFF TGTGCCAGCAGCTTCCGACGGGACTCGGACACCGGGGAGCTGTTTTTT
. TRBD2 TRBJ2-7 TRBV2 CASSETGGGYEQYF TGTGCCAGCAGTGAAACGGGAGGAGGCTACGAGCAGTACTTC
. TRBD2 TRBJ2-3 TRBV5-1 CASSLANGEALAGKFTDTQYF TGCGCCAGCAGCTTGGCCAACGGAGAGGCGTTAGCGGGAAAATTCACAGATACGCAGTATTTT
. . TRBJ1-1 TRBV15 CATSRLSGGATNTEAFF TGTGCCACCAGCAGATTATCGGGAGGGGCTACGAACACTGAAGCTTTCTTT
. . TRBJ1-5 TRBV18 CASSPGGARQPQHF TGTGCCAGCTCACCAGGGGGGGCGCGTCAGCCCCAGCATTTT
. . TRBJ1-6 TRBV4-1 CASSQGGVNNSPLHF TGCGCCAGCAGCCAAGGGGGGGTGAATAATTCACCCCTCCACTTT
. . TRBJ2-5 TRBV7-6 CASSGWGPQKETQYF TGTGCCAGCAGCGGCTGGGGCCCCCAAAAAGAGACCCAGTACTTC
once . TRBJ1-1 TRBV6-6 CASRPREPMNTEAFF TGTGCCAGCAGACCAAGGGAGCCCATGAACACTGAAGCTTTCTTT
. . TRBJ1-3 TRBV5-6 CASSARGGLTGNTIYF TGTGCCAGCAGCGCCCGGGGGGGGCTGACAGGAAACACCATATATTTT
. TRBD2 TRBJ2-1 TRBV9 CASSVPGGGLAMDEQFF TGTGCCAGCAGCGTACCCGGGGGGGGACTAGCCATGGATGAGCAGTTCTTC
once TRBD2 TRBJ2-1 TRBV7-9 CATAGLAENEQFF TGTGCCACCGCCGGACTAGCGGAAAATGAGCAGTTCTTC
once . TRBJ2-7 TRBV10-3 CAISEVGAAYEQYF TGTGCCATCAGTGAAGTAGGGGCGGCCTACGAGCAGTACTTC
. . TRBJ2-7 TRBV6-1 CASSEVGANYEQYF TGTGCCAGCAGTGAAGTTGGGGCAAACTACGAGCAGTACTTC
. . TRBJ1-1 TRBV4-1 CASSQEFRNTEAFF TGCGCCAGCAGCCAAGAATTTAGGAACACTGAAGCTTTCTTT
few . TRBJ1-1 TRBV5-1 CASSPYLDRSTEAFF TGCGCCAGCAGCCCCTACCTCGACAGGTCCACTGAAGCTTTCTTT
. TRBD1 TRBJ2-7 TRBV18 CASSGQSYEQYF TGTGCCAGCTCGGGACAGAGTTACGAGCAGTACTTC
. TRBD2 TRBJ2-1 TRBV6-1 CASGWIAGGWNEQFF TGTGCCAGCGGGTGGATAGCGGGAGGATGGAATGAGCAGTTCTTC
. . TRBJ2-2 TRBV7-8 CASSLRAASSTGELFF TGTGCCAGCAGCTTAAGAGCTGCATCCTCCACCGGGGAGCTGTTTTTT